Listed below are T cell receptor beta chains from one sample, sequenced in a study of early T cells in non-severe SARS-CoV-2 infection. A single record per CDR3 protein comes from TCRdb applying MiXCR to the 5' RACE reads. The table has 61,000 or so distinct CDR3 sequences, more than 10% seen once. This specimen consisted of whole blood, obtained at baseline. These receptors all come from an adult who was a healthcare worker with PCR-confirmed SARS-CoV-2 infection or an uninfected control (not recorded which). The donor label of this sample is uncertain. CDR3s include the opening cysteine and the closing phenylalanine or tryptophan. The D gene is left open where the match is weak. Not every row has a clone size; where given, it reads once, few, many or a size class.

cdr3_length clone_size d_call j_call v_call cdr3_aa cdr3_nt
14 many TRBD2 TRBJ2-3 TRBV20-1 CSAGGTSGGDTQYF TGCAGTGCGGGCGGGACTAGCGGGGGAGATACGCAGTATTTT
12 NA NA TRBJ2-3 TRBV12-3/TRBV12-4 CASRGHTDTQYF TGTGCCAGCAGAGGCCACACAGATACGCAGTATTTT
19 few NA TRBJ1-2 TRBV3-1 CASSYELPGSGSVNYGYTF TGTGCCAGCAGTTACGAACTACCTGGTTCTGGGTCCGTAAACTATGGCTACACCTTC
15 many NA TRBJ2-6 TRBV7-9 CASSLRGAGANVLTF TGTGCCAGCAGCCTCAGGGGAGCTGGGGCCAACGTCCTGACTTTC
13 NA TRBD1 TRBJ1-2 TRBV7-2 CASSSGGGYGYTF TGTGCCAGCAGCTCAGGGGGTGGCTATGGCTACACCTTC
18 NA TRBD2 TRBJ2-3 TRBV5-1 CASSPGLAGARSGDTQYF TGCGCCAGCAGCCCCGGGCTAGCGGGGGCGCGATCCGGGGATACGCAGTATTTT
13 few TRBD1 TRBJ1-4 TRBV20-1 CSAAGTGGEKLFF TGCAGTGCCGCCGGGACAGGGGGCGAAAAACTGTTTTTT
13 NA NA TRBJ1-2 TRBV2 CASSEPRSYGYTF TGTGCCAGCAGTGAACCCAGGAGCTATGGCTACACCTTC
13 NA NA TRBJ1-2 TRBV19 CASTGWQDYGYTF TGTGCCAGCACCGGGTGGCAGGACTATGGCTACACCTTC
15 NA TRBD1 TRBJ2-1 TRBV9 CASSFRTGGYNEQFF TGTGCCAGCAGCTTCCGGACAGGGGGATACAATGAGCAGTTCTTC
14 NA TRBD1 TRBJ1-1 TRBV18 CASSPDRGKTEAFF TGTGCCAGCTCACCAGACAGGGGAAAGACTGAAGCTTTCTTT
15 many NA TRBJ2-1 TRBV19 CASRLFGGSYNEQFF TGTGCCAGTAGGCTTTTTGGGGGGTCCTACAATGAGCAGTTCTTC
17 NA NA TRBJ2-5 TRBV12-2 CASRRYGASGILETQYF TGTGCAAGTCGCCGATATGGGGCTAGCGGAATTTTGGAGACCCAGTACTTC